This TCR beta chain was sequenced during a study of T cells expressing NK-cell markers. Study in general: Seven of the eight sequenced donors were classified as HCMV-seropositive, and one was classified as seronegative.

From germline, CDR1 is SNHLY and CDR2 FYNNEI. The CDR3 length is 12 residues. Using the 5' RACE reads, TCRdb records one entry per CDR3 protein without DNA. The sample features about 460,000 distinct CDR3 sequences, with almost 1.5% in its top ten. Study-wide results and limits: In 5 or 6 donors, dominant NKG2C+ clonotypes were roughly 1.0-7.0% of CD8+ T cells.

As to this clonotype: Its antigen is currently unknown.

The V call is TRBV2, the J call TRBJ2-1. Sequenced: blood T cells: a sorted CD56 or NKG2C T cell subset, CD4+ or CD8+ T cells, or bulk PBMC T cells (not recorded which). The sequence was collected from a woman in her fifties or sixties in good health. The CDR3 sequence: CASSESGLEQFF.